The 19 T cell receptor beta chains below were found in one sample sequenced in a study of T cell responses to AZD1222 COVID-19 vaccine. Profiled with immunoSEQ multiplex PCR; TCRdb holds only in-frame clones, not every one. The repertoire holds 90,000 to 120,000 clones, with 87% as singletons. Sequenced here: peripheral blood, sampled 28 days after the second AZD1222 dose. The receptor source for this set is an adult who received the AZD1222 COVID-19 vaccine.

This rearrangement joins TRBV9 to TRBJ1-2; perhaps TRBD1 as D (6 bases). V gave up 0 bases and J gave up 9 bases, with 15 bases separating them. Germline CDR1 is SGDLS and CDR2 is YYNGEE. The CDR3 is 14 amino acids. The CDR3 sequence is CASSVAQGPFSYTF. The CDR3 region has the DNA TGTGCCAGCAGCGTAGCGCAGGGGCCCTTTAGCTACACCTTC. The full variable domain, in which reference TRBV9 and TRBJ1-2 provide the parts outside the CDR3, is DSGVTQTPKHLITATGQRVTLRCSPRSGDLSVYWYQQSLDQGLQFLIQYYNGEERAKGNILERFSAQQFPDLHSELNLSSLELGDSALYFCASSVAQGPFSYTFGSGTRLTVV.

The chain employs TRBV9 and TRBJ2-7; D uncertain. V was trimmed by 0 bases and J by 1 base, leaving 8 bases between them. The CDR3 sequence is 14 residues long. The germline CDR1 and CDR2 sequences are SGDLS and YYNGEE. The CDR3 coding sequence is TGTGCCAGCAGCGTAGATCACAGTTCCTACGAGCAGTACTTC. Residues: CASSVDHSSYEQYF.

V and J are TRBV28 and TRBJ2-2; TRBD1 matches at 8 bases. The V gene end was trimmed by 1 base and the J gene end by 5 bases; junction bases not matched to a gene: 3. The CDR3 consists of 15 residues. Germline values: CDR1 MDHEN, CDR2 SYDVKM. CDR3 in amino acids: CASSLYRGVTGELFF. In DNA, the CDR3 is TGTGCCAGCAGTTTATACAGGGGGGTAACCGGGGAGCTGTTTTTT. The full variable domain, rest sourced from reference TRBV28 and TRBJ2-2, is DVKVTQSSRYLVKRTGEKVFLECVQDMDHENMFWYRQDPGLGLRLIYFSYDVKMKEKGDIPEGYSVSREKKERFSLILESASTNQTSMYLCASSLYRGVTGELFFGEGSRLTVL.

The chain links TRBV2 to TRBJ2-3; 15 positions agree with TRBD2. Germline loops: CDR1 SNHLY, CDR2 FYNNEI. The CDR3 totals 16 residues. V dropped 6 bases and J dropped 2; count of bases not matched to a gene: 3. The CDR3 loop reads CASRGLAGGITDTQYF. Here the CDR3 DNA reads TGTGCCAGCAGGGGACTAGCGGGAGGAATCACAGATACGCAGTATTTT.

This clone appeared once. The V gene is TRBV6-5, the J gene TRBJ1-6, with D unclear. CDR3 length: 16 amino acids. Germline V gives CDR1 MNHEY, CDR2 SVGAGI. The V and J ends lost 0 bases and 5 bases respectively, with 11 bases between them. This CDR3 is CASSYSSEHDNSPLHF. The CDR3 DNA is TGTGCCAGCAGTTACTCGTCAGAACACGATAATTCACCCCTCCACTTT.

This clone was observed a handful of times. The chain recombines TRBV30 with TRBJ1-1; D not resolved. The V and J ends lost 0 bases and 3 bases respectively, with 5 bases between them. This CDR3 has 12 amino acids. Germline V CDR1 and CDR2: GTSNPN, SVGIG (reference sequence). DNA for the CDR3: TGTGCCTGGAGTGTTATTTACACTGAAGCTTTCTTT. This translates into CAWSVIYTEAFF.

This rearrangement joins TRBV9 to TRBJ1-4; D is possibly TRBD1 (6 bases). V was cut by 1 base and J by 6 bases, with 13 bases left in between. Looked up from germline, CDR1 is SGDLS and CDR2 is YYNGEE. The CDR3 consists of 15 residues. CDR3 in amino acids: CASSVSWGPDEKLFF. CDR3 coding DNA: TGTGCCAGCAGCGTAAGCTGGGGGCCGGATGAAAAACTGTTTTTT.

In its sample, this clone was seen once. The CDR3 sequence: CASSNGAEQYF. The CDR3 DNA reads as TGTGCCAGCAGTAACGGTGCCGAGCAGTACTTC. V and J are TRBV12-3 or TRBV12-4 and TRBJ2-7; unclear D gene. The V end was cut by 5 bases, the J end by 6 bases, with 8 bases between. The CDR3 contains 11 residues.

This rearrangement joins TRBV5-1 to TRBJ2-5, with a weak D call TRBD2 (5 bases). This CDR3 has 14 amino acids. From germline, CDR1 is SGHRS and CDR2 YFSETQ. V lost 2 bases and J lost 2, with 10 bases in between. The CDR3: CASSLPGYQETQYF. The DNA of the CDR3 is TGCGCCAGCAGCTTACCGGGGTATCAAGAGACCCAGTACTTC.

This clone has more than one count but fewer than ten. This sequence joins TRBV5-1 and TRBJ2-2; D is perhaps TRBD1 (6 bases). Trimming cost V 1 base and J 0 bases, with 13 bases left between them. This CDR3 contains 17 residues. Per the germline V gene, CDR1 is SGHRS and CDR2 is YFSETQ. CDR3 DNA: TGCGCCAGCAGCTTGTCACAGGGACACGCGAACACCGGGGAGCTGTTTTTT. Amino acids: CASSLSQGHANTGELFF.

The V call is TRBV18, the J call TRBJ2-5, with D maybe TRBD2 (6 bases). The CDR3 runs to 14 residues. The V gene lost 3 bases and the J gene lost 2 bases, with 10 bases spanning the gap. CDR1 KGHSH and CDR2 LQKENI come from the germline V gene. CDR3 region: CASSPAGRQETQYF. The CDR3 nucleotides read TGTGCCAGCTCACCGGCAGGGAGGCAAGAGACCCAGTACTTC.

The chain has TRBV28 and TRBJ1-2; D gene unclear. This CDR3 has 12 residues. V was pared by 3 bases and J by 5 bases, with 7 bases between. Germline lookup yields CDR1 MDHEN and CDR2 SYDVKM. The CDR3 DNA reads as TGTGCCAGCAGTTTGGCAGAGTATGGCTACACCTTC. The encoded protein is CASSLAEYGYTF.

CDR3 sequence reads: CASSRTGGANIQYF. The CDR3 DNA reads as TGTGCCAGCAGCCGGACAGGGGGCGCGAACATTCAGTACTTC. This chain links TRBV14 with TRBJ2-4; 11 bases are shared with TRBD1. The ends lost 4 bases at V and 7 bases at J; junction bases unmatched: 3. The CDR3 runs 14 residues. In germline, CDR1 is SGHDN, CDR2 FVKESK. The variable domain in full, completed from reference TRBV14 and TRBJ2-4, reads EAGVTQFPSHSVIEKGQTVTLRCDPISGHDNLYWYRRVMGKEIKFLLHFVKESKQDESGMPNNRFLAERTGGTYSTLKVQPAELEDSGVYFCASSRTGGANIQYFGAGTRLSVL.

Written as DNA, the CDR3 is TGTGCCAGCAGTCCCCACGGACAGGGGAACTACTACGAGCAGTACTTC. Its translation: CASSPHGQGNYYEQYF. V and J are TRBV25-1 and TRBJ2-7; 9 bases are shared with TRBD1. Germline V gives CDR1 MGHDK, CDR2 SYGVNS. V gave up 5 bases and J gave up 3 bases; unmatched junction bases: 11. This CDR3 is built from 16 residues.

J is TRBJ2-7 and V is TRBV27; D unclear. V lost 5 bases, J lost 1 base, and 9 bases lay in between. The CDR3 sequence is 13 residues long. Germline V CDR1 and CDR2: MNHEY, SMNVEV (reference sequence). For the CDR3, the DNA is TGTGCCAGCAGTCTGAAAATTTCCTACGAGCAGTACTTC. Its translation is CASSLKISYEQYF.

CDR3 protein: CASKTGTNEKLFF. DNA for the CDR3: TGTGCCAGCAAGACAGGGACTAATGAAAAACTGTTTTTT. The chain joins TRBV28 to TRBJ1-4, with 7 bases fitting TRBD1. The junction had 1 base not matched to a gene; V was cut back by 7 bases and J by 2 bases. The CDR3 totals 13 residues. Germline CDR1 and CDR2: MDHEN and SYDVKM. The full variable domain, with the rest looked up from reference TRBV28 and TRBJ1-4, is DVKVTQSSRYLVKRTGEKVFLECVQDMDHENMFWYRQDPGLGLRLIYFSYDVKMKEKGDIPEGYSVSREKKERFSLILESASTNQTSMYLCASKTGTNEKLFFGSGTQLSVL.

This clone came up once. V usage is TRBV7-9 and J usage is TRBJ2-5, with TRBD2 matching 10 bases. V trimming: 6 bases; J trimming: 2 bases; junction bases outside the gene matches: 9. This CDR3 contains 16 residues. Germline V gives CDR1 SEHNR, CDR2 FQNEAQ (reference sequence). The CDR3: CASSSPGLASQETQYF. The CDR3 DNA reads as TGTGCCAGCAGTTCGCCGGGACTAGCGAGTCAAGAGACCCAGTACTTC.

This chain connects TRBV5-1 to TRBJ2-7; 8 nucleotides line up with TRBD2. This CDR3 has 17 residues. Germline V gene data show CDR1 as SGHRS and CDR2 as YFSETQ. The ends lost 4 bases at V and 5 bases at J; junction bases unmatched: 17. DNA of the CDR3: TGCGCCAGCAGCCCTGCAGGTGGTAGCGGGATCGTGGACGAGCAGTACTTC. Protein sequence: CASSPAGGSGIVDEQYF.

The chain joins TRBV3-1 (or the pseudogene TRBV3-2) to TRBJ2-1, with D possibly being TRBD2 (6 bases). The CDR3 covers 19 residues. V lost 5 bases, J lost 8 bases, and 31 bases lay in between. Germline CDR1 reads LGHDT; CDR2 reads YNNKEL (reference sequence). CDR3 DNA: TGTGCCAGCAGCAGAAAAACGGACTTACTAGCAGGATTATTCGATGAGCAGTTCTTC. Translating it yields CASSRKTDLLAGLFDEQFF.